The source of this T cell receptor beta chain is a study of T-cell memory formation after mild COVID-19. Study overall: TCR clusters were mostly confined to one donor each.

This clonotype came up many times. Antigen unknown. Employing constant-segment primers, 5'RACE generated TCR alpha and TCR beta cDNA libraries bearing sample barcodes and UMIs. TCRdb re-derived calls from the 5' RACE reads in MiXCR, one entry per CDR3 protein. The sample records 7,300 or so distinct CDR3 sequences, less than 75% being singletons. Germline CDR1 SGHNT, CDR2 YENEEA. Trimming shortened V by 4 bases and J by 2 bases, and 10 bases separated the two germline ends. CDR3 size: 14 residues. Study outcomes and limitations: CD4+ contracting clones were mainly CM and EM; CD8+ ones, EMRA. In pre-infection memory, a portion of responding clones appeared, which suggested that cross-reactive memory joined.

This TCR was sampled from an adult who had mild COVID-19 (a few samples of this study predate the infection). Cell type and time point are not known. J is TRBJ2-3 and V is TRBV11-3; D not certain. Sequenced material: PBMCs or a T cell subset sorted from them (not recorded which). The CDR3 DNA reads as TGTGCCAGCAGCTCGGGCAAGTACACAGATACGCAGTATTTT. It translates to CASSSGKYTDTQYF.